This TCR beta chain was documented in a study of T cells in Graves' hyperthyroidism and ophthalmopathy (dated by TCRdb to the late 2010s). Turning to the overall study: Peripheral blood was collected at initial diagnosis, before any treatment. In more than 5 Graves' hyperthyroidism patients, the study also compared T-cell repertoires from thyroid tissue with T-cell repertoires from blood. Prospective prediction of ophthalmopathy was tested in an independent validation cohort consisting of 18 hyperthyroidism patients and 17 patients who later progressed to ophthalmopathy. The roughly 90 discovery patients were divided at random into training and test sets in a 7:3 ratio. To identify TCR V-J signatures that set the groups apart, the researchers used a discovery cohort of more than 95 patients, made up of 40 to 45 with Graves' ophthalmopathy and about 60 with stable Graves' hyperthyroidism. The paper describes TCR Vbeta CDR3 sequencing of around 140 peripheral blood samples, made up of some 42 ophthalmopathy patients, some 80 hyperthyroidism patients and around 17 progressor patients. After blood sampling, hyperthyroidism patients were treated with methimazole at a starting dose of 30 mg daily, and ophthalmopathy patients were treated with high-dose intravenous methylprednisolone. The paper as a whole reports these results and caveats: Ophthalmopathy was separated from stable hyperthyroidism by a 13 V-J signature model, with just over 85% sensitivity and 81% to 82% specificity obtained in cross-validation and 80%/75% obtained in testing. In validation, the model predicted progression to ophthalmopathy a median of roughly 6.1 months before onset, with around 70% sensitivity and roughly 77% specificity. Most expanded thyroid clonotypes (frequency above 0.001) were also detected in blood, a finding suggesting that blood repertoires may reflect thyroid immune responses. No statistical method was used to fix the sample size in advance, and group allocation was not hidden from the investigators.

The TCR beta CDR3 regions were amplified from the RNA transcripts. For the first round of RT-PCR on the TCR CDR3, the HTBI primer set was used together with the Qiagen OneStep RT-PCR kit. Libraries were constructed in a second round of multiplex PCR, after which size selection and purification were performed. Libraries were sequenced paired-end with 100 bp reads on an Illumina HiSeq2000. The paper's processing steps were these. Raw data were processed with SOAPnuke, discarding reads with adapters, uncalled bases, mean Phred below 15, or no exact constant-primer or identifier match. High-quality paired reads were merged using COPE v1.2.5, and each unique nucleotide sequence was defined as a clonotype. Clonotypes were aligned to IMGT TRBV, TRBD and TRBJ reference segments using MiTCR v1.1. The analysis included only V-J combinations with a frequency above 0.0001, which together covered 99% to 99.2% of the repertoires. The TCS score was defined as the ratio of F50 (clonal expansion) to E x V (chaos), calculated using BLOSUM62-based TCRdist between CDR3 peptides within each V-J. Welch's t-statistics and random forest reduced 500 to 550 V-J features to roughly 13, which were used in a naive Bayes classifier (R e1071). In-frame beta chains were kept once TCRdb had trimmed the public reads at Q25 with fastp and called clones with MiXCR. All rows with the same CDR3 protein become a single entry with the most common DNA and genes. The V and J calls were not made by the authors but by TCRdb's processing. The sample profile shows 500,000 to 550,000 distinct CDR3 sequences; 15% to 20% of them were found once. The ten largest clonotypes hold roughly 44% of the sample.

Ophthalmopathy patients had moderately to severely active disease, Clinical Activity Score of at least 3, NOSPECS grade of at least 4, and duration under 3 months. Any patient with an uncontrolled infection, another autoimmune disease, pregnancy or lactation was excluded. Diagnoses were established on the basis of clinical symptoms, serum thyroxine and TRAb, thyroid ultrasound, and orbital computed tomography. Ficoll-Paque density gradient centrifugation was used to isolate PBMCs from approximately 11 ml of fresh peripheral blood. Total RNA was extracted with Trizol reagent, and quality was checked on an Agilent 2100 Bioanalyzer. This clonotype showed up many times. No cognate antigen has been identified for it. Qualities for individual bases were not recorded, and no much larger clone is one base off. CDR1 LGHDT and CDR2 YNNKEL are derived from the germline V gene (reference sequence). The junction carries 9 bases between V and J, which are trimmed by 1 base and 2 bases respectively. From the cysteine up to the phenylalanine, the CDR3 has a length of 14 residues. Only the CDR3 part of the read is kept: 42 bases, read in frame from the first base.

The sample was blood. The source of this sequence is a middle-aged man with Graves' ophthalmopathy. Rearrangement joined TRBV3-1 to TRBJ2-7; too little of a D gene remains to name it. The CDR3 sequence is CASSQGAATYEQYF. Read as DNA, the sequence is TGTGCCAGCAGCCAAGGGGCAGCCACCTACGAGCAGTACTTC.